Given below is one T cell receptor beta chain in context. Original analysis: It was from reference gene primer amplification that nucleated cell counts were estimated. Sequencing was performed with immunoSEQ multiplex PCR; in TCRdb, only in-frame clones are kept and a portion is missing. The V and J calls and clone size are taken from that table; D and trimming were inferred from the DNA. The sample consists of about 210,000 clones, roughly 85% of them appearing once. Germline V lookup: CDR1 SGHKS, CDR2 YYEKEE (reference sequence). The CDR3 contains 15 residues. V lost 4 bases, J lost 6 bases, and 8 bases stayed unmatched. This sample is part of a study of blood T cell repertoires in COVID-19. Overall study context: The origin of the acute and convalescent COVID-19 samples was the United States, Italy and Spain.

This chain uses TRBV5-5 with TRBJ2-1; 9 positions agree with TRBD1. The sample was peripheral blood. This receptor was obtained from a woman aged 70-85 years with COVID-19, enrolled during active disease. As DNA, the CDR3 is TGTGCCAGCAGCCCAAGGACAGGGGTGAGCAATGAGCAGTTCTTC. Translation gives CASSPRTGVSNEQFF.